Listed here are 18 T cell receptor beta chains from one sample, sequenced in a study of blood T cell repertoires in COVID-19. Using immunoSEQ multiplex PCR, the repertoire was profiled, and TCRdb retains in-frame clones only, with some absent. The sample consists of 300,000 or so clones, roughly 83% of them appearing once. The material sequenced was peripheral blood. These receptors originate from a woman in her fifties or sixties with acute or convalescent COVID-19.

This chain joins TRBV7-8 and TRBJ2-7; D is undetermined. This CDR3 is 16 amino acids long. The germline CDR1 and CDR2 sequences are SGHVS and FQNEAQ. V dropped 2 bases and J dropped 0 bases, with 14 bases sitting between them. CDR3 region: CASSLTEHHISYEQYF. The CDR3 DNA is TGTGCCAGCAGCTTAACCGAACACCATATCTCCTACGAGCAGTACTTC.

This chain links TRBV9 with TRBJ1-1; TRBD1 matches 8 bases. The V gene end was trimmed by 3 bases and the J gene end by 10 bases; junction bases not matched to a gene: 14. This CDR3 has 15 residues. CDR1 and CDR2 from the germline V gene are SGDLS and YYNGEE. This CDR3 is CASSESRDRPPGAFF. The CDR3 nucleotides are TGTGCCAGCAGCGAAAGCCGGGACAGGCCCCCTGGAGCTTTCTTT.

The chain uses TRBV14 and TRBJ2-3; TRBD2 aligns across 7 bases. After removal of 0 bases from V and 1 base from J, the junction contained 10 bases not matched to a gene. Germline loops: CDR1 SGHDN, CDR2 FVKESK. This CDR3 has 18 amino acids. This chain's CDR3 is CASSQEVWEGAGTDTQYF. The DNA of the CDR3 is TGTGCCAGCAGCCAAGAGGTATGGGAGGGAGCTGGCACAGATACGCAGTATTTT.

This clone was recorded only once. The CDR3, as DNA: TGTGCCAGTCGGGACAGGGGGCGATTTGGCTATGGCTACACCTTC. This gives the protein CASRDRGRFGYGYTF. This chain uses TRBV19 with TRBJ1-2; TRBD1 aligns across 12 bases. CDR3 size: 15 residues. V was pared by 8 bases and J by 4 bases, with 8 bases of the junction left unmatched. The germline V gene encodes CDR1 LNHDA and CDR2 SQIVND (reference sequence).

The chain has TRBV1 and TRBJ2-7; the DNA was not used to check the table's D call, TRBD1. TRBV1 counts as a pseudogene. This CDR3 spans 14 amino acids. The CDR3 bases are TGCACCAGCAGCCTTGGGCGAAGTCCCTACGAGCAGTACTTC. Encoded protein: CTSSLGRSPYEQYF.

V gene TRBV4-3 combines with J gene TRBJ1-5; perhaps TRBD1 as D (6 bases). V lost 0 bases and J 7 bases, leaving 10 bases between the germline ends. CDR3 length: 14 residues. From germline, CDR1 is LGHNA and CDR2 YSLEER. Here the CDR3 DNA reads TGCGCCAGCAGCCAAGATTTAGGGGGACAGCCCCAGCATTTT. This codes for CASSQDLGGQPQHF.

The V call is TRBV5-1, the J call TRBJ1-6; D perhaps matches TRBD1 (6 bases). The CDR3 consists of 19 residues. V lost 0 bases to trimming and J lost 8 bases, with 24 bases between them. The germline CDR1 and CDR2 sequences are SGHRS and YFSETQ. CDR3 loop: CASSLVVGSAGVFDSPLHF. The CDR3 DNA is TGCGCCAGCAGCTTGGTCGTCGGGTCTGCAGGGGTATTTGATTCACCCCTCCACTTT.

The J gene is TRBJ2-3, the V gene TRBV2; 7 nucleotides line up with TRBD2. Germline lookup yields CDR1 SNHLY and CDR2 FYNNEI. This CDR3 comprises 17 residues. Germline trimming cut 6 bases from V and 4 bases from J; bases unmatched to any gene: 16. The CDR3 loop reads CASSRPPGGGSPDTQYF. CDR3 DNA: TGTGCCAGCAGCCGACCCCCCGGCGGCGGGAGCCCAGATACGCAGTATTTT.

The chain combines TRBV11-1 with TRBJ1-2; D is uncertain. This CDR3 is built from 13 residues. The V gene lost 2 bases and the J gene lost 4 bases, with 8 bases spanning the gap. CDR1 SGHAT and CDR2 FQDESV come from the germline V gene (reference sequence). The DNA of the CDR3 is TGTGCCAGCAGCTTAAATGAGGCCTATGGCTACACCTTC. Translated, it gives CASSLNEAYGYTF.

This sequence joins TRBV28 and TRBJ1-3; a possible D gene is TRBD1 (6 bases). CDR1 is MDHEN, CDR2 SYDVKM, per germline. With 5 bases removed from V and 0 bases from J, the gap between germline ends came to 11 bases. There are 15 residues in the CDR3. The CDR3 sequence is CASSPTGASGNTIYF. The DNA of the CDR3 is TGTGCCAGCAGTCCGACAGGAGCCTCTGGAAACACCATATATTTT.

This rearrangement joins TRBV6-5 to TRBJ1-4, with D unclear. Trimming cost V 6 bases and J 0 bases, with 8 bases left between them. In germline, CDR1 is MNHEY, CDR2 SVGAGI. The CDR3 covers 14 residues. In nucleotides, the CDR3 is TGTGCCAGCAGAGAGGTTTCAACTAATGAAAAACTGTTTTTT. Protein product: CASREVSTNEKLFF.

The chain joins TRBV2 to TRBJ2-1; tentative D call: TRBD2 (6 bases). With 4 bases removed from V and 4 bases from J, the gap between germline ends came to 14 bases. The CDR3 sequence is 15 residues long. Germline V lookup: CDR1 SNHLY, CDR2 FYNNEI. In DNA form, the CDR3 reads TGTGCCAGCAGTGTGAGTAGCGGATATTACAATGAGCAGTTCTTC. Its translation is CASSVSSGYYNEQFF. The full variable domain, completed using reference TRBV2 and TRBJ2-1, is EPEVTQTPSHQVTQMGQEVILRCVPISNHLYFYWYRQILGQKVEFLVSFYNNEISEKSEIFDDQFSVERPDGSNFTLKIRSTKLEDSAMYFCASSVSSGYYNEQFFGPGTRLTVL.

The rearrangement uses TRBV7-9 and TRBJ2-1; perhaps TRBD2 as D (6 bases). Trimming pared 5 bases from V and 0 bases from J, leaving 17 bases between. This CDR3 has 17 residues. From germline, CDR1 is SEHNR and CDR2 FQNEAQ (reference sequence). The CDR3 loop reads CASSAFRTISSYNEQFF. CDR3 coding DNA: TGTGCCAGCAGCGCTTTTCGGACTATAAGCTCCTACAATGAGCAGTTCTTC.

In its sample, this clone was seen a few times. The chain carries TRBV7-2 and TRBJ2-2; perhaps TRBD1 as D (5 bases). The CDR3 consists of 13 residues. Trimming took off 1 base at V and 6 bases at J, with 6 bases between the two ends. CDR1 is SGHTA and CDR2 is FQGNSA in the germline V gene. The CDR3 loop is CASSLGTPGELFF. Here the CDR3 DNA reads TGTGCCAGCAGCTTAGGGACACCCGGGGAGCTGTTTTTT.

The rearrangement links TRBV19 to TRBJ2-6; D perhaps matches TRBD1 (6 bases). Trimming pared 8 bases from V and 0 bases from J, leaving 17 bases between. Germline assignment: CDR1 LNHDA and CDR2 SQIVND (reference sequence). The CDR3 sequence is 17 residues long. The CDR3 DNA reads TGTGCCAGTGGGCTCGGACAGTTAAGCTCTGGGGCCAACGTCCTGACTTTC. Protein sequence: CASGLGQLSSGANVLTF.

The chain couples TRBV11-2 to TRBJ2-5; D not resolved. This CDR3 has 12 residues. CDR1 is SGHAT and CDR2 is FQNNGV in the germline V gene. Trimming removed 1 base from V and 2 bases from J, with 2 bases in between. CDR3 sequence: CASSLVQETQYF. Here the CDR3 DNA reads TGTGCCAGCAGCTTAGTACAAGAGACCCAGTACTTC.

This clone was counted once. The V and J genes are TRBV30 and TRBJ1-4; 8 nucleotides agree with TRBD1. J lost 4 bases, V lost 6 bases, and 7 bases had no gene match. The CDR3 is 14 amino acids. In germline, CDR1 is GTSNPN, CDR2 SVGIG (reference sequence). CDR3 sequence: CACGSGTGNEKLFF. CDR3 DNA: TGTGCCTGTGGTTCCGGGACAGGTAATGAAAAACTGTTTTTT.

Only one count was recorded for this clone. This chain joins TRBV5-1 and TRBJ1-1, with 8 positions matching TRBD1. The CDR3 has 13 amino acids. CDR1 and CDR2 from the germline V gene are SGHRS and YFSETQ. Trimming took 4 bases from V and 7 from J; bases not matched to a gene: 6. Written as DNA, the CDR3 is TGCGCCAGCAGCGGACAGGGCAAGCATGAAGCTTTCTTT. As protein: CASSGQGKHEAFF.